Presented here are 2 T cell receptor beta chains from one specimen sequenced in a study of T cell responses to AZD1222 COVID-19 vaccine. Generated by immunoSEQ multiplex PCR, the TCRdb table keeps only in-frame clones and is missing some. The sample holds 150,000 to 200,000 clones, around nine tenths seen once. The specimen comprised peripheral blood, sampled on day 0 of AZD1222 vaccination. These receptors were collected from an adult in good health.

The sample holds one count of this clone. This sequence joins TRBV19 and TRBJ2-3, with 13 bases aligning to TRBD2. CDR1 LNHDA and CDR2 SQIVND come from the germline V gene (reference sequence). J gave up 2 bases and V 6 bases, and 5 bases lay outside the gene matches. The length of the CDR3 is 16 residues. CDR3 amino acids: CASSQTSGGFTDTQYF. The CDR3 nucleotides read TGTGCCAGTAGCCAGACTAGCGGGGGGTTCACAGATACGCAGTATTTT. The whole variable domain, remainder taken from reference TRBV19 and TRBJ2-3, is DGGITQSPKYLFRKEGQNVTLSCEQNLNHDAMYWYRQDPGQGLRLIYYSQIVNDFQKGDIAEGYSVSREKKESFPLTVTSAQKNPTAFYLCASSQTSGGFTDTQYFGPGTRLTVL.

In nucleotides, the CDR3 is TGTGCCAGCAGCCAGACGAGTACAAAGCGGGGGGTGAACACCGGGGAGCTGTTTTTT. Its protein product is CASSQTSTKRGVNTGELFF. The chain is built from TRBV3-1 (or the pseudogene TRBV3-2) and TRBJ2-2; TRBD2 matches at 9 bases. The CDR3 covers 19 residues. Germline V gene sequence: CDR1 LGHDT, CDR2 YNNKEL (reference sequence). The trim removed 3 bases at V and 1 base at J, leaving 12 bases unmatched.